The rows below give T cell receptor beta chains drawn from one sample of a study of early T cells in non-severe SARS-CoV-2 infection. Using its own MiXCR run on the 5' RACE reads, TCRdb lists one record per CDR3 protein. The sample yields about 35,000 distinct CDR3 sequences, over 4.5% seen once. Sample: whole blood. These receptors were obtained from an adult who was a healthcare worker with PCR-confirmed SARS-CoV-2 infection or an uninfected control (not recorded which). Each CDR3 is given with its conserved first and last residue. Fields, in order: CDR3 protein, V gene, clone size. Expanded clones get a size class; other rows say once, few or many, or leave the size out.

CDR3 protein: CASSTKHRRETQYF
V gene: TRBV7-6
clone size: many

CDR3 protein: CASSTGLVGQPQHF
V gene: TRBV19
clone size: many

CDR3 protein: CASSLDVWQLGQPQHF
V gene: TRBV12-3/TRBV12-4
clone size: few

CDR3 protein: CASSKSPPRRGSNF
V gene: TRBV21-1
clone size: many

CDR3 protein: CASSHPGLGKGYTF
V gene: TRBV4-1
clone size: many

CDR3 protein: CASSFPGTYEQYF
V gene: TRBV11-2
clone size: many

CDR3 protein: CSVGNGAEAFF
V gene: TRBV29-1
clone size: NA

CDR3 protein: CASTSLPGELFF
V gene: TRBV27
clone size: many

CDR3 protein: CASSPDRARTNYGYTF
V gene: TRBV18
clone size: many

CDR3 protein: CASSQDGASIYGYTF
V gene: TRBV4-3
clone size: many

CDR3 protein: CATSDNYRGYNEQFF
V gene: TRBV24-1
clone size: many

CDR3 protein: CASFVGGASGSYEQYF
V gene: TRBV28
clone size: many

CDR3 protein: CASSYSRQGSYGYTF
V gene: TRBV6-5
clone size: few

CDR3 protein: CASSGGVKYLGSNQPQHF
V gene: TRBV6-6
clone size: NA

CDR3 protein: CASSLKGGPETQYF
V gene: TRBV27
clone size: many

CDR3 protein: CASSYGGLEQFF
V gene: TRBV6-5
clone size: many

CDR3 protein: CASRDHTGVDQPQHF
V gene: TRBV10-2
clone size: many

CDR3 protein: CASSPRGGMDTEAFF
V gene: TRBV7-6
clone size: many

CDR3 protein: CASSLSGSRFNEQFF
V gene: TRBV12-3/TRBV12-4
clone size: many

CDR3 protein: CASSLGWTGVQETQYF
V gene: TRBV7-2
clone size: many

CDR3 protein: CAWTHRSRYGYTF
V gene: TRBV30
clone size: many

CDR3 protein: CASTQMGKHQPQHF
V gene: TRBV12-3/TRBV12-4
clone size: many

CDR3 protein: CASSPTANTIYF
V gene: TRBV6-6
clone size: NA

CDR3 protein: CASSGLSRRQRSNTEAFF
V gene: TRBV10-2
clone size: many

CDR3 protein: CASKRALGDTQYF
V gene: TRBV6-6
clone size: many

CDR3 protein: CASSEKRNLIGDTQYF
V gene: TRBV6-1
clone size: many

CDR3 protein: CSVMTQSYRANVLTF
V gene: TRBV29-1
clone size: many

CDR3 protein: CASSQPGGSGVIQYF
V gene: TRBV4-1
clone size: many

CDR3 protein: CSALKGRREQYF
V gene: TRBV29-1
clone size: few

CDR3 protein: CASSPGFITEAFF
V gene: TRBV5-8
clone size: NA